A single sample gave rise to the 4 T cell receptor beta chains below, sequenced in a study of blood T cell repertoires in COVID-19. The protocol was immunoSEQ multiplex PCR, while the TCRdb copy is restricted to in-frame clones and leaves out a portion. Among 140,000 to 150,000 clones listed, approximately 82% were seen once. Sequenced material: peripheral blood. The receptors originated from a man aged 60 to 69 with active or convalescent COVID-19.

Written as DNA, the CDR3 is TGTGCCAGCAGCTTAGGGGGCAATCTCTACAATGAGCAGTTCTTC. Amino acids: CASSLGGNLYNEQFF. The genes are TRBV13 and TRBJ2-1; D gene ambiguous. V was pared by 0 bases and J by 3 bases, with 9 bases between. This CDR3 contains 15 residues. Germline V gives CDR1 PRHDT, CDR2 FYEKMQ (reference sequence). Looking up the rest from reference TRBV13 and TRBJ2-1 gives the full variable domain: AAGVIQSPRHLIKEKRETATLKCYPIPRHDTVYWYQQGPGQDPQFLISFYEKMQSDKGSIPDRFSAQQFSDYHSELNMSSLELGDSALYFCASSLGGNLYNEQFFGPGTRLTVL.

The rearrangement links TRBV27 to TRBJ1-6, with no clear D. This CDR3 contains 13 residues. V lost 3 bases and J 15 bases, leaving 15 bases between the germline ends. Germline-derived CDR1 and CDR2 are MNHEY and SMNVEV (reference sequence). The CDR3 region has the DNA TGTGCCAGCAGTTTTACGGGGAATCGGATCCTCCACTTT. This encodes CASSFTGNRILHF.

The chain couples TRBV27 to TRBJ2-2; 9 bases are a match to TRBD2. The CDR3 consists of 15 residues. The V gene end was trimmed by 6 bases and the J gene end by 1 base; junction bases not matched to a gene: 3. Germline V CDR1 and CDR2: MNHEY, SMNVEV (reference sequence). In DNA, the CDR3 is TGTGCCAGCAGGACTAGCGGCGTGAACACCGGGGAGCTGTTTTTT. It specifies CASRTSGVNTGELFF.

This clone was recorded once. The V and J genes are TRBV11-2 and TRBJ1-2; maybe TRBD1 (6 bases). This CDR3 spans 13 amino acids. Germline V lookup: CDR1 SGHAT, CDR2 FQNNGV. The germline V and J ends were trimmed by 0 bases and 8 bases, with 10 bases remaining between them. CDR3 nucleotides: TGTGCCAGCAGCTTAGATTTAGGGACAGGCTACACCTTC. Translation gives CASSLDLGTGYTF.